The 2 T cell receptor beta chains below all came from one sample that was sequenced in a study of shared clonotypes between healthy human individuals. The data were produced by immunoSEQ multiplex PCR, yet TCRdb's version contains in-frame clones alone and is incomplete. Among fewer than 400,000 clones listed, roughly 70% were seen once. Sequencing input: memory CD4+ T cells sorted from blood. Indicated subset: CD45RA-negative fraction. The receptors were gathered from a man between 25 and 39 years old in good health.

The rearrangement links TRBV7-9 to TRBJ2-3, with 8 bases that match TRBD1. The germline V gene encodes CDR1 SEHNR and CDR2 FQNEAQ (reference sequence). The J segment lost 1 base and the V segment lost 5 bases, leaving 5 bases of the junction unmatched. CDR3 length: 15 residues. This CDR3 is CASSLWGQGTDTQYF. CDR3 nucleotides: TGTGCCAGCAGCCTTTGGGGACAGGGCACAGATACGCAGTATTTT.

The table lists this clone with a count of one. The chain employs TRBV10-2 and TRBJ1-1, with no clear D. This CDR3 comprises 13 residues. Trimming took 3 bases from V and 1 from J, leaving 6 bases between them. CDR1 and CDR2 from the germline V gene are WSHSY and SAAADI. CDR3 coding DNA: TGCGCCAGCAGTGAAGCCAAGAACACTGAAGCTTTCTTT. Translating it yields CASSEAKNTEAFF.